What follows describes a single TCR beta chain. Only in-frame clones appear in the TCRdb table, and some are missing; sequencing was by immunoSEQ multiplex PCR. Counted here are about 89,000 clones, approximately 91% occurring once; the ten biggest clones make up more than 0.6%. The cohort excluded patients with autoimmune disease history or systemic immunosuppression. This CDR3 comprises 15 residues. With 1 base removed from V and 4 bases from J, the gap between germline ends came to 13 bases. CDR1 and CDR2 (germline): SGHTA, FQGNSA. This sample was included in a study of OX40 agonist ivuxolimab in advanced cancers. About the research overall: An anti-OX40 (CD134) antibody with agonistic activity, ivuxolimab, was administered to patients. The study enrolled dose-escalation patients with hepatocellular carcinoma, melanoma, renal cell or head and neck cancer.

This clonotype originated in an adult with an advanced solid tumor such as melanoma, head and neck, liver or kidney cancer. This chain connects TRBV7-2 to TRBJ2-5; D is possibly TRBD1 or TRBD2 (5 bases each). Here the sequenced sample was CD4+ or CD8+ T cells sorted from blood, taken in a trial of the OX40 agonist ivuxolimab. The CDR3 loop reads CASSLVGVGGETQYF. CDR3 DNA sequence: TGTGCCAGCAGCTTAGTGGGGGTAGGTGGAGAGACCCAGTACTTC.